The next 26 T cell receptor beta chains were all read from a single sample in a study of CXCR3-negative and CXCR3-positive naive CD8 T cells. Whole-study results and caveats: Hydrophobicity was higher for TRB CDR3s found in CXCR3-positive naive cells than in CXCR3-negative naive cells.

Each TRB cDNA library was prepared by 5' RACE (with UMI labels). TCRdb re-called the 5' RACE reads; every CDR3 protein appears as one record, without DNA. Its clone listing holds roughly 110,000 distinct CDR3 sequences. These receptors have no known antigen. The specimen was naive CXCR3+ CD8+ T cells from blood. Described subset: CD45RO-CCR7+CD27+CD95- naive CD8+ T cells expressing CXCR3 (TNR3+). The receptor source for this set is a human donor in good health. Some clones in this sample may be carry-over from other donors' samples.

The chain uses TRBV7-3 and TRBJ1-6; TCRdb's assignment of TRBD1 cannot be checked, as there is no DNA. The length of the CDR3 is 14 residues. Germline CDR1 reads SGHTA; CDR2 reads FQGTGA. The CDR3 here is CASSFGTGGTPLQF.

The gene calls are TRBV10-2 and TRBJ1-5. The CDR3 has 17 residues. Germline-derived CDR1 and CDR2 are WSHSY and SAAADI. The CDR3 loop is CASSESIDEGWDQPQHF.

This chain joins TRBV7-6 and TRBJ2-7. CDR3 length: 11 amino acids. The germline gives CDR1 SGHVS, CDR2 FNYEAQ. CDR3 amino acids: CASSIRYEQYF.

The chain is built from TRBV7-9 and TRBJ1-1; there is no DNA to check the TCRdb D call of TRBD1. The CDR3 totals 13 residues. CDR1 and CDR2 (germline): SEHNR, FQNEAQ (reference sequence). CDR3 amino acids: CASRNLQGNRAFF.

The genes are TRBV2 and TRBJ2-7; TCRdb designates TRBD1, a call that cannot be tested without DNA. CDR3 size: 15 residues. CDR1 SNHLY and CDR2 FYNNEI come from the germline V gene. CDR3 amino acids: CASKATGDNSYEQYF.

CDR3 loop: CATRLAGGPGTDTQYF. This chain joins TRBV10-3 and TRBJ2-3; TCRdb proposes TRBD2, but this gene call is untestable without DNA. In germline, CDR1 is ENHRY, CDR2 SYGVKD. This CDR3 comprises 16 residues.

This chain joins TRBV12-3 or TRBV12-4 and TRBJ2-1. This CDR3 has 11 residues. CDR3: CASSFGNEQFF.

The chain joins TRBV4-1 to TRBJ2-7; TCRdb outputs TRBD2, but without DNA this stays unchecked. The germline V gene encodes CDR1 MGHRA and CDR2 YSYEKL. This CDR3 spans 17 amino acids. CDR3 residues: CASSQESLRRTAYEQYF.

This rearrangement joins TRBV29-1 to TRBJ2-2; TCRdb designates TRBD2, a call that cannot be tested without DNA. The CDR3 loop spans 13 amino acids. CDR1 and CDR2 (germline): SQVTM, ANQGSEA. CDR3 loop: CSGSGRGTGELFF.

The genes are TRBV9 and TRBJ2-7; TCRdb names TRBD1, which stays unverified in the absence of DNA. Germline CDR1 reads SGDLS; CDR2 reads YYNGEE. CDR3 length: 14 amino acids. The CDR3 loop reads CASSGEGRGDEQYF. Complete variable domain (other parts from reference TRBV9 and TRBJ2-7): DSGVTQTPKHLITATGQRVTLRCSPRSGDLSVYWYQQSLDQGLQFLIQYYNGEERAKGNILERFSAQQFPDLHSELNLSSLELGDSALYFCASSGEGRGDEQYFGPGTRLTVT.

The genes are TRBV15 and TRBJ1-2. From germline, CDR1 is LNHNV and CDR2 YYDKDF (reference sequence). There are 16 residues in the CDR3. CDR3 sequence: CATSRDASSLNYGYTF.

The CDR3 is CASSLARWGYTF. The chain carries TRBV12-3 or TRBV12-4 and TRBJ1-2. This CDR3 has 12 amino acids.

The gene calls are TRBV15 and TRBJ2-1. The CDR3 covers 16 residues. CDR1 is LNHNV and CDR2 is YYDKDF in the germline V gene (reference sequence). The CDR3 protein is CATSPEGTESYNEQFF.

The chain combines TRBV15 with TRBJ2-7. The CDR3 covers 15 residues. The germline CDR1 and CDR2 sequences are LNHNV and YYDKDF (reference sequence). CDR3 sequence: CATSSGGLTYYEQYF.

The J gene is TRBJ2-3, the V gene TRBV15. The CDR3 has 14 residues. Germline CDR1 is LNHNV and CDR2 is YYDKDF (reference sequence). CDR3 sequence reads: CATSRDSDRDTQYF.

The chain joins TRBV28 to TRBJ2-7; TCRdb returns TRBD1, unconfirmable since there is no DNA. This CDR3 contains 12 residues. CDR1 is MDHEN, CDR2 SYDVKM, per germline. CDR3 residues: CASSADSYEQYF. Variable domain in full (rest from reference TRBV28 and TRBJ2-7): DVKVTQSSRYLVKRTGEKVFLECVQDMDHENMFWYRQDPGLGLRLIYFSYDVKMKEKGDIPEGYSVSREKKERFSLILESASTNQTSMYLCASSADSYEQYFGPGTRLTVT.

The CDR3 spells CASSLGDIGQETQYF. V and J are TRBV5-1 and TRBJ2-5; the TRBD1 assignment by TCRdb is unverifiable without DNA. The CDR3 is 15 amino acids. Per the germline V gene, CDR1 is SGHRS and CDR2 is YFSETQ.

The chain recombines TRBV5-6 with TRBJ2-7; TCRdb lists TRBD1, though no DNA is available to test this call. Per germline, CDR1 SGHDT and CDR2 YYEEEE. CDR3 size: 15 residues. CDR3 sequence: CASSFGTVPPYEQYF.

This sequence joins TRBV14 and TRBJ2-5; TCRdb's D call, TRBD2, is unchecked because there is no DNA. The length of the CDR3 is 16 residues. Germline V gives CDR1 SGHDN, CDR2 FVKESK. Here the CDR3 reads CASSPFQRGGQETQYF.

This chain uses TRBV9 with TRBJ2-1; TCRdb's D gene call, TRBD2, goes unchecked for lack of DNA. The CDR3 contains 17 residues. CDR1 and CDR2 from the germline V gene are SGDLS and YYNGEE. The CDR3 spells CASSGDSSGIPHNEQFF. Supplemented by reference TRBV9 and TRBJ2-1, the full variable domain reads DSGVTQTPKHLITATGQRVTLRCSPRSGDLSVYWYQQSLDQGLQFLIQYYNGEERAKGNILERFSAQQFPDLHSELNLSSLELGDSALYFCASSGDSSGIPHNEQFFGPGTRLTVL.

The V and J genes are TRBV20-1 and TRBJ1-6; checking the TCRdb D call of TRBD1 is not possible without DNA. Germline V gene lookup returns CDR1 DFQATT and CDR2 SNEGSKA (reference sequence). CDR3 length: 14 amino acids. The CDR3 sequence is CSAVRQDYNSPLHF.

The chain is built from TRBV7-9 and TRBJ2-7; TCRdb's D call, TRBD1, is unchecked because there is no DNA. This CDR3 region has 18 residues. Germline-derived CDR1 and CDR2 are SEHNR and FQNEAQ (reference sequence). The CDR3 here is CASSSTLPGQGRWYEQYF.

The J gene is TRBJ2-1, the V gene TRBV11-3; TCRdb's D gene call, TRBD2, goes unchecked for lack of DNA. The length of the CDR3 is 15 residues. The V gene's germline CDR1 is SGHNT and CDR2 YENEEA. CDR3 protein: CASSLGLAGGNEQFF.

This rearrangement joins TRBV25-1 to TRBJ2-7. The germline V gene has CDR1 MGHDK and CDR2 SYGVNS. The CDR3 is made up of 12 amino acids. The CDR3 is CASSRSSYEQYF.

The chain employs TRBV27 and TRBJ2-7; TCRdb returns TRBD1, unconfirmable since there is no DNA. Germline lookup yields CDR1 MNHEY and CDR2 SMNVEV (reference sequence). The length of the CDR3 is 14 residues. The CDR3 loop is CASSFGGGPKEQYF.

This chain joins TRBV5-8 and TRBJ2-2; there is no DNA to check the TCRdb D call of TRBD2. Germline V gene sequence: CDR1 SGHTS, CDR2 YDEGEE. There are 16 residues in the CDR3. The CDR3 loop reads CASSLGLARPSGELFF.